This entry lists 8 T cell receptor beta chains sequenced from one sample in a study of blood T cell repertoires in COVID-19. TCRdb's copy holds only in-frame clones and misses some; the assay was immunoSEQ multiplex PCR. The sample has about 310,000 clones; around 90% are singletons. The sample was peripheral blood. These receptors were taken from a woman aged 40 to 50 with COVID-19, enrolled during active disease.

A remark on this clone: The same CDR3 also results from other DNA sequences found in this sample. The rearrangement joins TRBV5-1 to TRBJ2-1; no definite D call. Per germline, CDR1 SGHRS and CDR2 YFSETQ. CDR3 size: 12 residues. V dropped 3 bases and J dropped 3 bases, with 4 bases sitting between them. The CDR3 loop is CASSSLYNEQFF. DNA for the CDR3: TGCGCCAGCAGCTCCCTCTACAATGAGCAGTTCTTC. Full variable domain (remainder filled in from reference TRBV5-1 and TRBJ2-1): KAGVTQTPRYLIKTRGQQVTLSCSPISGHRSVSWYQQTPGQGLQFLFEYFSETQRNKGNFPGRFSGRQFSNSRSEMNVSTLELGDSALYLCASSSLYNEQFFGPGTRLTVL.

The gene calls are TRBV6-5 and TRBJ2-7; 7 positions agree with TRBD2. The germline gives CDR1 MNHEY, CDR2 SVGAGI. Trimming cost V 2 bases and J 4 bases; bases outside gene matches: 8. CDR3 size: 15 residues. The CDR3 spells CASSYGTGGGYEQYF. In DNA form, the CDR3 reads TGTGCCAGCAGTTACGGCACGGGAGGCGGGTACGAGCAGTACTTC.

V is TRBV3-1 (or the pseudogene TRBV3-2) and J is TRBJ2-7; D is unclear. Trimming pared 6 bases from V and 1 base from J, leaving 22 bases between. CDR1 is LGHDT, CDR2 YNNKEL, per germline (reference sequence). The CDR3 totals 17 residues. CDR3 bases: TGTGCCAGCAGTCCAAAACCCTCGGCAGGTAGTTCCTACGAGCAGTACTTC. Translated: CASSPKPSAGSSYEQYF.

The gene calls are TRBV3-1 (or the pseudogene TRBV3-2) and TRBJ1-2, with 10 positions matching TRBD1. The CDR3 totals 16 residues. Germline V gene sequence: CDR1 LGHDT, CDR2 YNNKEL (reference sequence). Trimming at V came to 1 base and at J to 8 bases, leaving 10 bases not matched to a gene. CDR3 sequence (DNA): TGTGCCAGCAGCCAAGCAAGGGACAGGGGCCTCTACGGCTACACCTTC. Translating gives CASSQARDRGLYGYTF.

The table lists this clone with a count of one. CDR3 bases: TGCAGCGTTGCTAGCGTTAGCACAGATACGCAGTATTTT. Protein: CSVASVSTDTQYF. This chain links TRBV29-1 with TRBJ2-3; D is perhaps TRBD2 (6 bases). With 4 bases removed from V and 0 bases from J, the gap between germline ends came to 8 bases. The CDR3 consists of 13 residues. Germline loops: CDR1 SQVTM, CDR2 ANQGSEA.

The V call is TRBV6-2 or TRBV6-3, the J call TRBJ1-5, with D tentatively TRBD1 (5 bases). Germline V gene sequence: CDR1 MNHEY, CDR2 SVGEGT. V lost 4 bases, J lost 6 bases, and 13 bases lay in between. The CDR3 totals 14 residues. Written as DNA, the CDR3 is TGTGCCAGCAGTTCCCGGGGGAGGTTTCAGCCCCAGCATTTT. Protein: CASSSRGRFQPQHF.

CDR3 coding DNA: TGTGCCAGCAGCCTGGGCGAAGACACTTATAATTCACCCCTCCACTTT. The encoded protein is CASSLGEDTYNSPLHF. The rearrangement joins TRBV3-1 (or the pseudogene TRBV3-2) to TRBJ1-6; no clear D. This CDR3 comprises 16 residues. Germline loops: CDR1 LGHDT, CDR2 YNNKEL (reference sequence). The V gene lost 4 bases and the J gene lost 4 bases, with 14 bases spanning the gap.

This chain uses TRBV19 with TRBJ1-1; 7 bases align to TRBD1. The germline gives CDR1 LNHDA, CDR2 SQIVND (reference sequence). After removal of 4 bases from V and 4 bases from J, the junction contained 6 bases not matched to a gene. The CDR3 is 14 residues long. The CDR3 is CASSSDRVGTEAFF. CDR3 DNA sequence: TGTGCCAGTAGTAGCGACAGGGTAGGCACTGAAGCTTTCTTT. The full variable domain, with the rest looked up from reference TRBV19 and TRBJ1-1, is DGGITQSPKYLFRKEGQNVTLSCEQNLNHDAMYWYRQDPGQGLRLIYYSQIVNDFQKGDIAEGYSVSREKKESFPLTVTSAQKNPTAFYLCASSSDRVGTEAFFGQGTRLTVV.